These 3 T cell receptor beta chains came from one sample sequenced in a study of blood T cell repertoires in COVID-19. Assay used: immunoSEQ multiplex PCR; TCRdb lists only in-frame clones, some missing. Of about 390,000 clones in the sample, 80% to 90% are singletons; the top ten hold about 2.5%. Sequences were obtained from peripheral blood. Receptors originate from a woman aged 55-69 years with COVID-19, enrolled during active disease.

The V and J genes are TRBV30 and TRBJ1-1; the match to TRBD1 covers 9 bases. V lost 0 bases to trimming and J lost 4 bases; unmatched junction nucleotides: 6. The CDR3 loop spans 15 amino acids. In germline, CDR1 is GTSNPN, CDR2 SVGIG (reference sequence). CDR3 protein: CAWSVRDRDSTEAFF. CDR3 nucleotide sequence: TGTGCCTGGAGTGTACGGGACAGGGATTCCACTGAAGCTTTCTTT.

The gene calls are TRBV30 and TRBJ1-1; D uncertain. This CDR3 has 14 residues. Germline V gene lookup returns CDR1 GTSNPN and CDR2 SVGIG (reference sequence). The V end lost 2 bases, the J end lost 4 bases, and 14 bases lay between the germline ends. The CDR3 nucleotides are TGTGCCTGGAGTCCGGGTCAGCCGGTCACTGAAGCTTTCTTT. It translates to CAWSPGQPVTEAFF.

The J gene is TRBJ2-1, the V gene TRBV7-9, with 11 bases fitting TRBD2. The CDR3 covers 16 residues. Per germline, CDR1 SEHNR and CDR2 FQNEAQ (reference sequence). Trimming at V came to 2 bases and at J to 5 bases, leaving 5 bases not matched to a gene. The CDR3 sequence: CASSLITGLADNEQFF. The CDR3 DNA sequence: TGTGCCAGCAGCTTAATAACGGGACTAGCGGACAATGAGCAGTTCTTC.